The rows below give T cell receptor beta chains drawn from one sample of a study of blood T cell repertoires in COVID-19. This table comes from immunoSEQ multiplex PCR, and its TCRdb copy is limited to in-frame clones, with some not included. In the table there are approximately 230,000 clones, around 85% of which are singletons. The sequenced sample was peripheral blood. All receptors derive from an elderly man with acute or convalescent COVID-19. The CDR3 runs from the conserved cysteine through the conserved F or W. A D gene is named only where the DNA matches it firmly. Not all rows give a size; the values are once, few, many and, for expanded clones, a class.

v_call: TRBV15; j_call: TRBJ2-5; clone_size: .; d_call: .; cdr3_nt: TGTGCCACGCAGCGAGGGTTTCAAGAGACCCAGTACTTC; cdr3_aa: CATQRGFQETQYF
v_call: TRBV24-1; j_call: TRBJ2-6; clone_size: .; d_call: TRBD1; cdr3_nt: TGTGCCACCAGTGATTTCGGGACAGGGAGGGGCGTCCTGACTTTC; cdr3_aa: CATSDFGTGRGVLTF
v_call: TRBV7-2; j_call: TRBJ2-3; clone_size: .; d_call: TRBD2; cdr3_nt: TGTGCCAGCAGCCCGGACAGAAAGATAGCGGGGTCCCACCCAGATACGCAGTATTTT; cdr3_aa: CASSPDRKIAGSHPDTQYF
v_call: TRBV9; j_call: TRBJ2-3; clone_size: .; d_call: .; cdr3_nt: TGTGCCAGCAGCCTGCGGTCGTCAGGGAGCACAGATACGCAGTATTTT; cdr3_aa: CASSLRSSGSTDTQYF
v_call: TRBV7-9; j_call: TRBJ2-3; clone_size: once; d_call: TRBD2; cdr3_nt: TGTGCCAGCAGCCCCGATCCACTAGCGGGGGGACGCACAGATACGCAGTATTTT; cdr3_aa: CASSPDPLAGGRTDTQYF
v_call: TRBV4-2; j_call: TRBJ2-7; clone_size: .; d_call: .; cdr3_nt: TGTGCCAGCAGCCAAGCGGCTAGCCAGCAGTACTTC; cdr3_aa: CASSQAASQQYF
v_call: TRBV18; j_call: TRBJ2-7; clone_size: .; d_call: TRBD2; cdr3_nt: TGTGCCAGCTCACCCGGACTAGCGGGGCTCGGGCAGCAGTACTTC; cdr3_aa: CASSPGLAGLGQQYF
v_call: TRBV3-1/TRBV3-2; j_call: TRBJ2-1; clone_size: .; d_call: TRBD1; cdr3_nt: TGTGCCAGCAGCTTCAGACAGGGGAGGAATGAGCAGTTCTTC; cdr3_aa: CASSFRQGRNEQFF
v_call: TRBV2; j_call: TRBJ2-5; clone_size: .; d_call: .; cdr3_nt: TGTGCCAGCAGTGACACAGCAGGGGTCGCCCAGTACTTC; cdr3_aa: CASSDTAGVAQYF
v_call: TRBV7-2; j_call: TRBJ2-7; clone_size: .; d_call: TRBD1; cdr3_nt: TGTGCCAGCAGCATAGGGACAGATTTCTACGAGCAGTACTTC; cdr3_aa: CASSIGTDFYEQYF
v_call: TRBV24-1; j_call: TRBJ2-7; clone_size: .; d_call: .; cdr3_nt: TGTGCCACCAGTGATTTCAGGTCTCCCTACGAGCAGTACTTC; cdr3_aa: CATSDFRSPYEQYF
v_call: TRBV10-3; j_call: TRBJ2-3; clone_size: .; d_call: .; cdr3_nt: TGTGCCATCAGTGATATTTCCTACCCCGAGGGAGATACGCAGTATTTT; cdr3_aa: CAISDISYPEGDTQYF
v_call: TRBV5-1; j_call: TRBJ2-7; clone_size: .; d_call: TRBD1; cdr3_nt: TGCGCCAGCAGCTTTACCGGGACAGCCTACGAGCAGTACTTC; cdr3_aa: CASSFTGTAYEQYF
v_call: TRBV24-1; j_call: TRBJ1-2; clone_size: .; d_call: TRBD1; cdr3_nt: TGTGCCACCAGTGATGGGGACAGTAACTATGGCTACACCTTC; cdr3_aa: CATSDGDSNYGYTF
v_call: TRBV12-1; j_call: TRBJ2-7; clone_size: few; d_call: .; cdr3_nt: TGTGCCAGCAGCCCCCGACTAGCGAGTAACTACGAGCAGTACTTC; cdr3_aa: CASSPRLASNYEQYF
v_call: TRBV19; j_call: TRBJ1-1; clone_size: .; d_call: .; cdr3_nt: TGTGCCAGTAGTATATGGCCCGGGGTGACCTCGAACACTGAAGCTTTCTTT; cdr3_aa: CASSIWPGVTSNTEAFF
v_call: TRBV7-9; j_call: TRBJ1-6; clone_size: .; d_call: TRBD1; cdr3_nt: TGTGCCAGCAGCTCGGGACAGGGGGTTAGTTCACCCCTCCACTTT; cdr3_aa: CASSSGQGVSSPLHF
v_call: TRBV4-1; j_call: TRBJ1-4; clone_size: .; d_call: TRBD1; cdr3_nt: TGCGCCAGCAGCCAAGGGGGGACAGTCGGGGAAAAACTGTTTTTT; cdr3_aa: CASSQGGTVGEKLFF
v_call: TRBV2; j_call: TRBJ1-4; clone_size: .; d_call: TRBD1; cdr3_nt: TGTGCCAGCTATGGGACAGGGAGGACTCTGGGGCTAACTAATGAAAAACTGTTTTTT; cdr3_aa: CASYGTGRTLGLTNEKLFF
v_call: TRBV7-2; j_call: TRBJ2-3; clone_size: .; d_call: TRBD2; cdr3_nt: TGTGCCAGCAGCTTTACTAGCGGGGGTCGTGGCACAGATACGCAGTATTTT; cdr3_aa: CASSFTSGGRGTDTQYF
v_call: TRBV5-5; j_call: TRBJ2-2; clone_size: .; d_call: TRBD1; cdr3_nt: TGTGCCAGCAGCTCGAAACTCATACAGGGGGTAATCGGGGAGCTGTTTTTT; cdr3_aa: CASSSKLIQGVIGELFF
v_call: TRBV3-1/TRBV3-2; j_call: TRBJ2-1; clone_size: .; d_call: TRBD2; cdr3_nt: TGTGCCAGCAGCCGACTAGCGGGAGGGACTGAGCAGTTCTTC; cdr3_aa: CASSRLAGGTEQFF
v_call: TRBV18; j_call: TRBJ2-7; clone_size: .; d_call: TRBD2; cdr3_nt: TGTGCCAGCTCACTCGGACTAGCGGGGGCCTACGAGCAGTACTTC; cdr3_aa: CASSLGLAGAYEQYF
v_call: TRBV3-1/TRBV3-2; j_call: TRBJ1-6; clone_size: .; d_call: .; cdr3_nt: TGTGCCAGCAGCGCCGGGGGTTTGGGATCACCCCTCCACTTT; cdr3_aa: CASSAGGLGSPLHF
v_call: TRBV5-1; j_call: TRBJ1-2; clone_size: .; d_call: .; cdr3_nt: TGCGCCAGCAGCTTGGTTCCAGTCAACTATGGCTACACCTTC; cdr3_aa: CASSLVPVNYGYTF
v_call: TRBV6-5; j_call: TRBJ1-3; clone_size: .; d_call: .; cdr3_nt: TGTGCCAGCAGTTACTCGCAGGGTCTCCCTGGAAACACCATATATTTT; cdr3_aa: CASSYSQGLPGNTIYF
v_call: TRBV5-1; j_call: TRBJ2-7; clone_size: .; d_call: .; cdr3_nt: TGCGCCAGCAGCTTGTCGGGCGGGACGGACGAGCAGTACTTC; cdr3_aa: CASSLSGGTDEQYF
v_call: TRBV5-1; j_call: TRBJ1-3; clone_size: .; d_call: TRBD1; cdr3_nt: TGCGCCAGCAGCCTTGACCCGACAGGGTCCGGAAACACCATATATTTT; cdr3_aa: CASSLDPTGSGNTIYF
v_call: TRBV5-1; j_call: TRBJ1-6; clone_size: .; d_call: TRBD1; cdr3_nt: TGCGCCAGCAGCCCTGGGACAGGGCGGAGTTCACCCCTCCACTTT; cdr3_aa: CASSPGTGRSSPLHF
v_call: TRBV5-1; j_call: TRBJ2-3; clone_size: .; d_call: .; cdr3_nt: TGCGCCAGCAGTTTGGACAGAGTCAAGACGCAGTATTTT; cdr3_aa: CASSLDRVKTQYF
v_call: TRBV3-1/TRBV3-2; j_call: TRBJ1-1; clone_size: .; d_call: .; cdr3_nt: TGTGCCAGCAGCCAAGGAGGAGGGATGAACACTGAAGCTTTCTTT; cdr3_aa: CASSQGGGMNTEAFF
v_call: TRBV4-1; j_call: TRBJ1-1; clone_size: .; d_call: .; cdr3_nt: TGCGCCAGCAGCCAAGATTATAAGAACACTGAAGCTTTCTTT; cdr3_aa: CASSQDYKNTEAFF
v_call: TRBV7-9; j_call: TRBJ1-4; clone_size: .; d_call: TRBD1; cdr3_nt: TGTGCCAGCAGCCCGACAGGGCGTAATGAAAAACTGTTTTTT; cdr3_aa: CASSPTGRNEKLFF
v_call: TRBV19; j_call: TRBJ1-1; clone_size: .; d_call: TRBD1; cdr3_nt: TGTGCCAGTAGCTTGACAGGGGGCCACCGGGGCACTGAAGCTTTCTTT; cdr3_aa: CASSLTGGHRGTEAFF
v_call: TRBV6-5; j_call: TRBJ1-6; clone_size: once; d_call: .; cdr3_nt: TGTGCCAGCAGTTACGGAGGATCTAATTCACCCCTCCACTTT; cdr3_aa: CASSYGGSNSPLHF
v_call: TRBV28; j_call: TRBJ1-2; clone_size: few; d_call: .; cdr3_nt: TGTGCCAGCAGTTTAGGGAGATACTATGGCTACACCTTC; cdr3_aa: CASSLGRYYGYTF
v_call: TRBV12-5; j_call: TRBJ2-7; clone_size: few; d_call: .; cdr3_nt: TGTGCTAGTGGTTTGGTACTCGGGAGCTCCTACGAGCAGTACTTC; cdr3_aa: CASGLVLGSSYEQYF
v_call: TRBV11-3; j_call: TRBJ2-2; clone_size: once; d_call: TRBD2; cdr3_nt: TGTGCCAGCAGTTATAGCGGGGGGGCGTCCGGGGAGCTGTTTTTT; cdr3_aa: CASSYSGGASGELFF
v_call: TRBV6-5; j_call: TRBJ2-7; clone_size: .; d_call: TRBD1; cdr3_nt: TGTGCCACAAGGCCCCGAGGGGGCGCCTACGAGCAGTACTTC; cdr3_aa: CATRPRGGAYEQYF
v_call: TRBV3-1/TRBV3-2; j_call: TRBJ1-2; clone_size: .; d_call: TRBD1; cdr3_nt: TGTGCCAGCAGCCGGCCTCCGGGACAGGGGAATGGCTACACCTTC; cdr3_aa: CASSRPPGQGNGYTF
v_call: TRBV3-1/TRBV3-2; j_call: TRBJ2-1; clone_size: .; d_call: TRBD2; cdr3_nt: TGTGCCAGCAGACCGACCCCGACAGCGGGGGGCCGCAAGAATGAGCAGTTCTTC; cdr3_aa: CASRPTPTAGGRKNEQFF
v_call: TRBV7-2; j_call: TRBJ1-4; clone_size: few; d_call: TRBD1; cdr3_nt: TGTGCCAGCAGCTCCGACAGGGTAACTAATGAAAAACTGTTTTTT; cdr3_aa: CASSSDRVTNEKLFF
v_call: TRBV2; j_call: TRBJ1-4; clone_size: once; d_call: .; cdr3_nt: TGTGCCAGCAGTGAAACCGAGGATAAGTTTTTT; cdr3_aa: CASSETEDKFF
v_call: TRBV18; j_call: TRBJ1-3; clone_size: few; d_call: .; cdr3_nt: TGTGCCAGCTCACCGGAGGGAGGAACCATATATTTT; cdr3_aa: CASSPEGGTIYF
v_call: TRBV7-2; j_call: TRBJ2-7; clone_size: .; d_call: TRBD2; cdr3_nt: TGTGCCAGCACCAAGTTCTCCGGGACTACCCCGTATTTAGTAGAGCAGTACTTC; cdr3_aa: CASTKFSGTTPYLVEQYF
v_call: TRBV9; j_call: TRBJ2-1; clone_size: .; d_call: TRBD2; cdr3_nt: TGTGCCAGCAGCTTCCGGACTAGCGGGAGTCTGTTCTTC; cdr3_aa: CASSFRTSGSLFF
v_call: TRBV27; j_call: TRBJ2-6; clone_size: .; d_call: .; cdr3_nt: TGTGCCAGCAGTTTACGACTGCTGTCTGGGGCCAACGTCCTGACTTTC; cdr3_aa: CASSLRLLSGANVLTF
v_call: TRBV6-4; j_call: TRBJ1-5; clone_size: .; d_call: TRBD1; cdr3_nt: TGTGCCAGCAGTGCGACAGGGCAGGGGAATCAGCCCCAGCATTTT; cdr3_aa: CASSATGQGNQPQHF
v_call: TRBV5-1; j_call: TRBJ2-7; clone_size: .; d_call: .; cdr3_nt: TGCGCCAGCAGCTTGGGGGTAGGGGAACAGTACTTC; cdr3_aa: CASSLGVGEQYF
v_call: TRBV5-6; j_call: TRBJ2-1; clone_size: .; d_call: TRBD2; cdr3_nt: TGTGCCAGCAGCTTTCGCGGGAGCTCCTACAATGAGCAGTTCTTC; cdr3_aa: CASSFRGSSYNEQFF
v_call: TRBV4-2; j_call: TRBJ1-4; clone_size: .; d_call: .; cdr3_nt: TGTGCCAGCAGCCAAGATGAGGCCCGCTCACATGAAAAACTGTTTTTT; cdr3_aa: CASSQDEARSHEKLFF
v_call: TRBV15; j_call: TRBJ1-2; clone_size: once; d_call: TRBD1; cdr3_nt: TGTGCCACCCTGCCGGACAGGGGAGTAGGTGGCTACACCTTC; cdr3_aa: CATLPDRGVGGYTF
v_call: TRBV19; j_call: TRBJ1-3; clone_size: few; d_call: .; cdr3_nt: TGTGCCACCCTATCCCGGGGTCTAGGAAACACCATATATTTT; cdr3_aa: CATLSRGLGNTIYF
v_call: TRBV2; j_call: TRBJ1-4; clone_size: few; d_call: .; cdr3_nt: TGTGCCAGCAGGATACAGGGAAACCCTAATGAAAAACTGTTTTTT; cdr3_aa: CASRIQGNPNEKLFF
v_call: TRBV28; j_call: TRBJ2-3; clone_size: .; d_call: .; cdr3_nt: TGTGCCAGCAGGATCACAGGGTATACGCAGTATTTT; cdr3_aa: CASRITGYTQYF
v_call: TRBV4-2; j_call: TRBJ2-3; clone_size: .; d_call: .; cdr3_nt: TGTGCCAGCAGCCAAGCGGGTCTGGGCGGGGATACGCAGTATTTT; cdr3_aa: CASSQAGLGGDTQYF